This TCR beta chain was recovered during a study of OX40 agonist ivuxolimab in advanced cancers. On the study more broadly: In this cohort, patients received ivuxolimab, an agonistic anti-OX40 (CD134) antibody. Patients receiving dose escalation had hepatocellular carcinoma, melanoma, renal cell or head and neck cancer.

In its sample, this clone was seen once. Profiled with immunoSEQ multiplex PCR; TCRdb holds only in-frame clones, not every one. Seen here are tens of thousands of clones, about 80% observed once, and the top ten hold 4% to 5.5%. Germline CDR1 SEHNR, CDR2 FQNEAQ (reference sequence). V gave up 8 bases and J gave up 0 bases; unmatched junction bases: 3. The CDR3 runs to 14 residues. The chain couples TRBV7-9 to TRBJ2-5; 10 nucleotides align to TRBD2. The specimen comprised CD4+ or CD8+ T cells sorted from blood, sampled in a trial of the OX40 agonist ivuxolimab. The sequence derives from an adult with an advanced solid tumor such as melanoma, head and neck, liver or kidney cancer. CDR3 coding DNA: TGTGCCAGCCGTACTAGCGGGAACCAAGAGACCCAGTACTTC. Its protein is CASRTSGNQETQYF.